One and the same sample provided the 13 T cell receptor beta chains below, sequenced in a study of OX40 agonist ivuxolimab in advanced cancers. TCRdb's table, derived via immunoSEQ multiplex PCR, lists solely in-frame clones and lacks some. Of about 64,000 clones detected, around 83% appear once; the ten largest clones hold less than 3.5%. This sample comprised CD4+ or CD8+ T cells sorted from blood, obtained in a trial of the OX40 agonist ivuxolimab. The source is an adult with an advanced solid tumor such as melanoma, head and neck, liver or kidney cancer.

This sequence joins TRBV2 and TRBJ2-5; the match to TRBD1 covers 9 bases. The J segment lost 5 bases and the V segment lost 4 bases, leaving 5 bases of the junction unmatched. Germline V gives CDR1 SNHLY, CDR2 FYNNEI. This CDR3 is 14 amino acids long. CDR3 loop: CASSATGGEETQYF. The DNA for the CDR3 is TGTGCCAGCAGTGCTACAGGGGGCGAGGAGACCCAGTACTTC.

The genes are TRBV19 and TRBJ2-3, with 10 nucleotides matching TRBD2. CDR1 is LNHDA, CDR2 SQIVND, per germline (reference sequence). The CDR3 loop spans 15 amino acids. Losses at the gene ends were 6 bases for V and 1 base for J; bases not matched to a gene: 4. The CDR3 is CASRRLAGGTDTQYF. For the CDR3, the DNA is TGTGCCAGTAGGAGACTAGCGGGCGGCACAGATACGCAGTATTTT.

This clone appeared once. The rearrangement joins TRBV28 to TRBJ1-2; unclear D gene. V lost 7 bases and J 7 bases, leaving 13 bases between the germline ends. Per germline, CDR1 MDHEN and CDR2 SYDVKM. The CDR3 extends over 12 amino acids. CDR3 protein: CASKIGVVGYTF. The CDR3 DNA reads TGTGCCAGCAAGATTGGTGTGGTTGGCTACACCTTC.

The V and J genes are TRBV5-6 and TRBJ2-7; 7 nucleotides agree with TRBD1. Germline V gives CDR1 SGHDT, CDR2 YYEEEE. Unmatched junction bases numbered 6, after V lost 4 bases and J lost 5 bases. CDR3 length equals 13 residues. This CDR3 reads CASSLTGVNEQYF. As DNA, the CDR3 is TGTGCCAGCAGCCTAACAGGGGTGAACGAGCAGTACTTC.

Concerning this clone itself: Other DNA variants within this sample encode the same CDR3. Here the CDR3 reads CASSLVGGETQYF. The CDR3 bases are TGTGCCAGCAGCTTAGTCGGTGGTGAGACCCAGTACTTC. V gene TRBV7-2 combines with J gene TRBJ2-5, with D unresolved. The CDR3 has 13 residues. Germline lookup yields CDR1 SGHTA and CDR2 FQGNSA. V was pared by 1 base and J by 5 bases, with 8 bases between.

The CDR3 reads CASARREGTDTQYF. CDR3 nucleotides: TGTGCCAGCGCACGGCGAGAGGGCACAGATACGCAGTATTTT. The chain links TRBV13 to TRBJ2-3; D not certain. This CDR3 spans 14 amino acids. CDR1 PRHDT and CDR2 FYEKMQ come from the germline V gene (reference sequence). Trimming took 8 bases from V and 1 from J, leaving 13 bases between them.

CDR3 in DNA: TGTGCCAGCAGCCAGGGACAGGGGGCTGCCGGGGAGCTGTTTTTT. Translated: CASSQGQGAAGELFF. The chain uses TRBV14 and TRBJ2-2; 12 bases agree with TRBD1. V was clipped by 3 bases and J by 6 bases; unmatched bases: 2. This CDR3 is 15 amino acids long. From germline, CDR1 is SGHDN and CDR2 FVKESK. Filled out from reference TRBV14 and TRBJ2-2, the complete variable domain reads EAGVTQFPSHSVIEKGQTVTLRCDPISGHDNLYWYRRVMGKEIKFLLHFVKESKQDESGMPNNRFLAERTGGTYSTLKVQPAELEDSGVYFCASSQGQGAAGELFFGEGSRLTVL.

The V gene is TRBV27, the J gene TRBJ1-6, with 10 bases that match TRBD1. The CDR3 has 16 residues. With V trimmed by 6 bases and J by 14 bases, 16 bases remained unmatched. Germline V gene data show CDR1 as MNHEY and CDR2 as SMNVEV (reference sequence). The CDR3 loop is CASSRFRDRGSLTLHF. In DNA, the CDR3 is TGTGCCAGCAGCCGGTTCCGGGACAGGGGTAGTTTGACCCTCCACTTT.

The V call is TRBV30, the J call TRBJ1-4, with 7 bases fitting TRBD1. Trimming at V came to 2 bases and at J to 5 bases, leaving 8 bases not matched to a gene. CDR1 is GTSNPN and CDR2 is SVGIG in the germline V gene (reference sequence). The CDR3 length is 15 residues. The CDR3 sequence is CAWSQTGWKNEKLFF. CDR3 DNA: TGTGCCTGGAGTCAGACAGGGTGGAAGAATGAAAAACTGTTTTTT.

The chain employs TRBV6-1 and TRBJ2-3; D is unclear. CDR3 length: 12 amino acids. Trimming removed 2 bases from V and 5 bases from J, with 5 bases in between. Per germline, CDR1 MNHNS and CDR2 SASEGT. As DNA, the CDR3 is TGTGCCAGCAGTGAAAGCCTAGATACGCAGTATTTT. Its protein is CASSESLDTQYF.

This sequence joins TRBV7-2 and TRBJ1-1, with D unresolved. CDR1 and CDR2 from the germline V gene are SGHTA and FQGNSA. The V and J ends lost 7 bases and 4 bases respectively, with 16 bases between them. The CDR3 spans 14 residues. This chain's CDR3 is CASTQRDTITEAFF. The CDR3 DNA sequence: TGTGCCAGCACCCAGAGGGATACGATCACTGAAGCTTTCTTT.

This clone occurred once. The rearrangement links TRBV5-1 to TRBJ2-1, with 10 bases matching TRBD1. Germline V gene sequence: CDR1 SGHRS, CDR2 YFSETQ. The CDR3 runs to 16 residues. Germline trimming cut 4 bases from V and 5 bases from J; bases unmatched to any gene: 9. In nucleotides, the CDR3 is TGCGCCAGCAGCCCCGGGACAGGGGTCGAGAACAATGAGCAGTTCTTC. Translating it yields CASSPGTGVENNEQFF.

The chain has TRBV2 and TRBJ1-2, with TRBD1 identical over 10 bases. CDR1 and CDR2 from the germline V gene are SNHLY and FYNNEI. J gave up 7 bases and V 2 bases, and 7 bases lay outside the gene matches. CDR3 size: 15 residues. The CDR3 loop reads CASSEMGQGLVGYTF. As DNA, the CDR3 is TGTGCCAGCAGTGAAATGGGACAGGGGCTTGTTGGCTACACCTTC.